Listed below are T cell receptor beta chains from one sample, sequenced in a study of a mutant IDH1 vaccine in newly diagnosed glioma. Their specific antigens are unknown. Sequencing used immunoSEQ multiplex PCR; TCRdb keeps in-frame clones, though not all of them. This repertoire shows 30,000 to 35,000 clones, around 60% found once; its top ten account for approximately 10%. The sample in question was PBMCs, obtained from a glioma patient whose treatment included an IDH1 peptide vaccine. Every receptor here comes from a young woman with glioma. The CDR3 runs from the conserved cysteine through the conserved F or W. Each record gives: clone size, J gene, V gene, D gene, CDR3 protein, CDR3 DNA. D genes are given only for firm matches. Clone size is stated in some rows and not others, as once, few, many or a class when expanded.

clone_size: -
j_call: TRBJ2-7
v_call: TRBV6-5
d_call: TRBD2
cdr3_aa: CASSPTLAGTYEQYF
cdr3_nt: TGTGCCAGCAGCCCTACTCTAGCGGGAACCTACGAGCAGTACTTC

clone_size: -
j_call: TRBJ1-2
v_call: TRBV6-5
d_call: -
cdr3_aa: CASSSPGRARYTF
cdr3_nt: TGTGCCAGCAGTTCCCCCGGACGGGCGAGGTACACCTTC

clone_size: few
j_call: TRBJ1-5
v_call: TRBV7-9
d_call: -
cdr3_aa: CASSLAGQSTNQPQHF
cdr3_nt: TGTGCCAGCAGCTTAGCAGGGCAGTCAACTAATCAGCCCCAGCATTTT

clone_size: -
j_call: TRBJ1-5
v_call: TRBV28
d_call: -
cdr3_aa: CASSPRLGGANQPQHF
cdr3_nt: TGTGCCAGCAGTCCCCGGTTGGGGGGGGCCAATCAGCCCCAGCATTTT

clone_size: -
j_call: TRBJ2-7
v_call: TRBV7-6
d_call: TRBD2
cdr3_aa: CASSLGLASYEQYF
cdr3_nt: TGTGCCAGCAGCCTCGGACTAGCGTCCTACGAGCAGTACTTC

clone_size: once
j_call: TRBJ1-4
v_call: TRBV14
d_call: -
cdr3_aa: CASSQNSGEKLFF
cdr3_nt: TGTGCCAGCAGCCAAAACAGTGGCGAAAAACTGTTTTTT

clone_size: -
j_call: TRBJ2-1
v_call: TRBV9
d_call: TRBD2
cdr3_aa: CASSAPTSGRGYEQFF
cdr3_nt: TGTGCCAGCAGCGCCCCGACTAGCGGGAGAGGGTATGAGCAGTTCTTC

clone_size: -
j_call: TRBJ2-3
v_call: TRBV7-2
d_call: TRBD2
cdr3_aa: CASSGSGRIQDTQYF
cdr3_nt: TGTGCCAGCAGCGGTAGCGGGAGAATTCAGGATACGCAGTATTTT

clone_size: -
j_call: TRBJ2-1
v_call: TRBV10-3
d_call: -
cdr3_aa: CAIGRVADQEQFF
cdr3_nt: TGTGCCATCGGAAGAGTAGCGGATCAGGAGCAGTTCTTC

clone_size: few
j_call: TRBJ2-2
v_call: TRBV7-9
d_call: -
cdr3_aa: CASSPRDTYTGELFF
cdr3_nt: TGTGCCAGCAGCCCCCGGGACACCTACACCGGGGAGCTGTTTTTT

clone_size: -
j_call: TRBJ2-7
v_call: TRBV29-1
d_call: TRBD2
cdr3_aa: CSVVTGTSGPYEQYF
cdr3_nt: TGCAGCGTTGTGACCGGGACTAGCGGACCCTACGAGCAGTACTTC

clone_size: -
j_call: TRBJ2-1
v_call: TRBV27
d_call: -
cdr3_aa: CASSSTVSYNEQFF
cdr3_nt: TGTGCCAGCAGTTCGACAGTTTCTTACAATGAGCAGTTCTTC

clone_size: -
j_call: TRBJ2-5
v_call: TRBV11-3
d_call: TRBD2
cdr3_aa: CASSELAANQETQYF
cdr3_nt: TGTGCCAGCAGCGAACTAGCGGCGAACCAAGAGACCCAGTACTTC

clone_size: -
j_call: TRBJ2-5
v_call: TRBV4-1
d_call: -
cdr3_aa: CASSLGRAQETQYF
cdr3_nt: TGCGCCAGCAGCCTGGGACGGGCGCAGGAGACCCAGTACTTC

clone_size: -
j_call: TRBJ2-7
v_call: TRBV29-1
d_call: TRBD2
cdr3_aa: CSVEELAGGYEQYF
cdr3_nt: TGCAGCGTTGAGGAACTAGCGGGAGGTTACGAGCAGTACTTC

clone_size: -
j_call: TRBJ1-1
v_call: TRBV30
d_call: -
cdr3_aa: CAWEVGVGTEAFF
cdr3_nt: TGTGCCTGGGAGGTAGGGGTGGGCACTGAAGCTTTCTTT

clone_size: -
j_call: TRBJ2-7
v_call: TRBV18
d_call: TRBD1
cdr3_aa: CASSQSSGTGTYEQYF
cdr3_nt: TGTGCCAGCTCACAGTCCTCCGGGACAGGCACCTACGAGCAGTACTTC

clone_size: few
j_call: TRBJ1-5
v_call: TRBV7-8
d_call: TRBD1
cdr3_aa: CASSEDRFSGNQPQHF
cdr3_nt: TGTGCCAGCAGCGAGGACAGGTTCTCAGGCAATCAGCCCCAGCATTTT

clone_size: few
j_call: TRBJ1-1
v_call: TRBV2
d_call: -
cdr3_aa: CASSYQGQGTEAFF
cdr3_nt: TGTGCCAGCAGTTACCAGGGGCAGGGAACTGAAGCTTTCTTT

clone_size: -
j_call: TRBJ2-7
v_call: TRBV7-2
d_call: -
cdr3_aa: CASSLGRIAAEQYF
cdr3_nt: TGTGCCAGCAGCTTAGGACGGATCGCCGCCGAGCAGTACTTC

clone_size: -
j_call: TRBJ1-5
v_call: TRBV2
d_call: -
cdr3_aa: CASSEARGGWNQPQHF
cdr3_nt: TGTGCCAGCAGTGAAGCGCGTGGGGGCTGGAATCAGCCCCAGCATTTT

clone_size: few
j_call: TRBJ1-1
v_call: TRBV6-1
d_call: -
cdr3_aa: CASSEGARAGEAFF
cdr3_nt: TGTGCCAGCAGTGAAGGGGCTAGGGCCGGTGAAGCTTTCTTT

clone_size: -
j_call: TRBJ1-1
v_call: TRBV9
d_call: -
cdr3_aa: CASSVGRQTDTEAFF
cdr3_nt: TGTGCCAGCAGCGTAGGGAGACAGACCGACACTGAAGCTTTCTTT

clone_size: -
j_call: TRBJ2-7
v_call: TRBV9
d_call: -
cdr3_aa: CASSVLPDDEQYF
cdr3_nt: TGTGCCAGCAGCGTCCTCCCGGACGACGAGCAGTACTTC

clone_size: -
j_call: TRBJ1-4
v_call: TRBV5-4
d_call: -
cdr3_aa: CASSLPGGGEKLFF
cdr3_nt: TGTGCCAGCAGCTTGCCGGGGGGCGGCGAAAAACTGTTTTTT

clone_size: -
j_call: TRBJ1-4
v_call: TRBV28
d_call: -
cdr3_aa: CASSFATNEKLFF
cdr3_nt: TGTGCCTCCAGCTTTGCAACTAATGAAAAACTGTTTTTT

clone_size: -
j_call: TRBJ2-3
v_call: TRBV2
d_call: TRBD2
cdr3_aa: CASSNSGFSTDTQYF
cdr3_nt: TGTGCCAGCAGTAATAGCGGGTTTAGCACAGATACGCAGTATTTT

clone_size: once
j_call: TRBJ2-2
v_call: TRBV29-1
d_call: -
cdr3_aa: CSVATPGELFF
cdr3_nt: TGCAGCGTCGCTACCCCCGGGGAGCTGTTTTTT

clone_size: -
j_call: TRBJ1-1
v_call: TRBV5-8
d_call: -
cdr3_aa: CASSLLGLVNTEAFF
cdr3_nt: TGTGCCAGCAGCTTGCTGGGACTTGTGAACACTGAAGCTTTCTTT

clone_size: few
j_call: TRBJ1-2
v_call: TRBV16
d_call: -
cdr3_aa: CASRGESMSAGYTF
cdr3_nt: TGTGCCAGCCGGGGCGAGTCTATGTCGGCGGGCTACACCTTC

clone_size: few
j_call: TRBJ1-1
v_call: TRBV6-5
d_call: -
cdr3_aa: CASSPPQGLNTEAFF
cdr3_nt: TGTGCCAGCAGTCCCCCACAGGGCCTGAACACTGAAGCTTTCTTT

clone_size: -
j_call: TRBJ2-2
v_call: TRBV18
d_call: -
cdr3_aa: CASSPRAKNTGELFF
cdr3_nt: TGTGCCAGCTCACCACGGGCAAAGAACACCGGGGAGCTGTTTTTT

clone_size: -
j_call: TRBJ2-5
v_call: TRBV5-1
d_call: TRBD2
cdr3_aa: CASSLGTSGGNLQETQYF
cdr3_nt: TGCGCCAGCAGCCTCGGGACTAGCGGGGGAAACCTTCAAGAGACCCAGTACTTC

clone_size: -
j_call: TRBJ2-7
v_call: TRBV27
d_call: TRBD2
cdr3_aa: CASTPHKRDRAYEQYF
cdr3_nt: TGTGCCAGCACTCCCCACAAGCGGGACCGAGCCTACGAGCAGTACTTC

clone_size: -
j_call: TRBJ1-1
v_call: TRBV7-2
d_call: -
cdr3_aa: CASSLDTSRENTEAFF
cdr3_nt: TGTGCCAGCAGCTTAGATACGAGTAGAGAGAACACTGAAGCTTTCTTT

clone_size: few
j_call: TRBJ2-5
v_call: TRBV7-2
d_call: -
cdr3_aa: CASSLGVAETQYF
cdr3_nt: TGTGCCAGCAGCTTAGGGGTGGCAGAGACCCAGTACTTC

clone_size: -
j_call: TRBJ2-1
v_call: TRBV14
d_call: TRBD1
cdr3_aa: CASSYRDRGLPNEQFF
cdr3_nt: TGTGCCAGCAGCTATCGGGACAGGGGGCTCCCTAATGAGCAGTTCTTC

clone_size: -
j_call: TRBJ1-5
v_call: TRBV6-1
d_call: -
cdr3_aa: CASSDGKGNQPQHF
cdr3_nt: TGTGCCAGCAGTGACGGGAAGGGCAATCAGCCCCAGCATTTT

clone_size: -
j_call: TRBJ2-7
v_call: TRBV7-2
d_call: TRBD1
cdr3_aa: CASSLETGEKSSYEQYF
cdr3_nt: TGTGCCAGCAGCTTAGAGACAGGGGAAAAAAGCTCCTACGAGCAGTACTTC